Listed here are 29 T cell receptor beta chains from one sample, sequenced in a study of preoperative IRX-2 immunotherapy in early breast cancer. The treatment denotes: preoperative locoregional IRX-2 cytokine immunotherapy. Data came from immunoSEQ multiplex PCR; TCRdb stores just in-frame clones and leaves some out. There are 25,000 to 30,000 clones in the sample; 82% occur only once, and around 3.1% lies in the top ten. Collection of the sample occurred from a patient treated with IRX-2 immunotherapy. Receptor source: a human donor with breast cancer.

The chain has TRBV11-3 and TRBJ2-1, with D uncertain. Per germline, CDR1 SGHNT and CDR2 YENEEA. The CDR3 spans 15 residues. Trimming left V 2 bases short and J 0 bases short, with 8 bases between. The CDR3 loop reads CASSLNWRSYNEQFF. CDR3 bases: TGTGCCAGCAGCTTAAACTGGCGCTCCTACAATGAGCAGTTCTTC. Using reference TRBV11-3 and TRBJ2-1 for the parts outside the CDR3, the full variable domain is EAGVVQSPRYKIIEKKQPVAFWCNPISGHNTLYWYLQNLGQGPELLIRYENEEAVDDSQLPKDRFSAERLKGVDSTLKIQPAELGDSAVYLCASSLNWRSYNEQFFGPGTRLTVL.

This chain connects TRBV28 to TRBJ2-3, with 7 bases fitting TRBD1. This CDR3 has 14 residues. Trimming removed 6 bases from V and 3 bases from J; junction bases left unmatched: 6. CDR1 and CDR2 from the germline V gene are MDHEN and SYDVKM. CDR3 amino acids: CASSRDRSTDTQYF. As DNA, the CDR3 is TGTGCCAGCAGCCGGGACAGATCTACAGATACGCAGTATTTT.

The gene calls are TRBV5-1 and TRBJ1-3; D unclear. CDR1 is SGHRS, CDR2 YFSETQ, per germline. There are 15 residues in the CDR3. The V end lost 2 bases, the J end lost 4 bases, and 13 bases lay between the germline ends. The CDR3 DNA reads TGCGCCAGCAGCTTTTTGGGATCTGGGGGAAACACCATATATTTT. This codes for CASSFLGSGGNTIYF.

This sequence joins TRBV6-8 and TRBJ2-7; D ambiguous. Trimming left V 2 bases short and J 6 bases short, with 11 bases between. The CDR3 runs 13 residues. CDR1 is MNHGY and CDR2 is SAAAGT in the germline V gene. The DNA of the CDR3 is TGTGCCAGCAGTTACACCCCCCACAGCGAGCAGTACTTC. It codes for CASSYTPHSEQYF.

CDR3 region: CASSQVGPANEKLFF. DNA of the CDR3: TGTGCCAGCAGCCAAGTGGGGCCAGCTAATGAAAAACTGTTTTTT. The V gene is TRBV14, the J gene TRBJ1-4; tentatively, D is TRBD1 (5 bases). V lost 1 base, J lost 3 bases, and 9 bases lay in between. Germline CDR1 and CDR2: SGHDN and FVKESK. The CDR3 consists of 15 residues.

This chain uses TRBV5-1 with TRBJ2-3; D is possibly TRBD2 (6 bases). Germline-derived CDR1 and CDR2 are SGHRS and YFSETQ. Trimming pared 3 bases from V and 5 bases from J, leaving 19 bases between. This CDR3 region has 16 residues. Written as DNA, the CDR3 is TGCGCCAGCAGCTCTCGGACGGGGGAAATTGGAGATACGCAGTATTTT. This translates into CASSSRTGEIGDTQYF.

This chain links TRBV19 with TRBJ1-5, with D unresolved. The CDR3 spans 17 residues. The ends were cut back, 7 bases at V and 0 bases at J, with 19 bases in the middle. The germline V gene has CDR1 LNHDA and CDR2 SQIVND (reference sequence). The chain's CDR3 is CASTASGRAPSNQPQHF. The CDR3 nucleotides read TGTGCCAGTACCGCATCGGGAAGGGCCCCTAGCAATCAGCCCCAGCATTTT.

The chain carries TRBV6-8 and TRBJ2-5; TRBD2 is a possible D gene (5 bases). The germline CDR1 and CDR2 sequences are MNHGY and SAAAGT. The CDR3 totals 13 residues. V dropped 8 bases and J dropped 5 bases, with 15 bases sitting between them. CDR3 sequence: CASSILGAETQYF. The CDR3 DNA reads TGTGCCAGCTCAATACTGGGAGCGGAGACCCAGTACTTC.

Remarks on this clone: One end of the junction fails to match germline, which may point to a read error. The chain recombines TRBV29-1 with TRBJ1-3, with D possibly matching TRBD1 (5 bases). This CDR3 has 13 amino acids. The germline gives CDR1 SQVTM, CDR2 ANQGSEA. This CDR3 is CSVETGTGNIIYF. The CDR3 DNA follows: TGCAGCGTTGAAACAGGAACTGGAAACATCATATATTTT. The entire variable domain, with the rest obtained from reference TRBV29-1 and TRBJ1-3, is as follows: SAVISQKPSRDICQRGTSLTIQCQVDSQVTMMFWYRQQPGQSLTLIATANQGSEATYESGFVIDKFPISRPNLTFSTLTVSNMSPEDSSIYLCSVETGTGNIIYFGEGSWLTVV.

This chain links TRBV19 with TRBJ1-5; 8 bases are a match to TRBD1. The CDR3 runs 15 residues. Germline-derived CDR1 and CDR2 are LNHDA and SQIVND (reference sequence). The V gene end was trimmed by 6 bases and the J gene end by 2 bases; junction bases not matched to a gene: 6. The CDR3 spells CASRTGQGRNQPQHF. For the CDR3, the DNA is TGTGCCAGTAGGACCGGACAGGGACGCAATCAGCCCCAGCATTTT. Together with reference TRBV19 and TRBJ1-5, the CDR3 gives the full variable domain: DGGITQSPKYLFRKEGQNVTLSCEQNLNHDAMYWYRQDPGQGLRLIYYSQIVNDFQKGDIAEGYSVSREKKESFPLTVTSAQKNPTAFYLCASRTGQGRNQPQHFGDGTRLSIL.

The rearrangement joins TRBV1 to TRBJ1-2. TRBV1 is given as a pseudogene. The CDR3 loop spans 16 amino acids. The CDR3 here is CASSQYPADTKDGYTF. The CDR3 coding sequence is TGCGCCAGCAGCCAGTACCCGGCGGATACTAAAGATGGCTACACCTTC.

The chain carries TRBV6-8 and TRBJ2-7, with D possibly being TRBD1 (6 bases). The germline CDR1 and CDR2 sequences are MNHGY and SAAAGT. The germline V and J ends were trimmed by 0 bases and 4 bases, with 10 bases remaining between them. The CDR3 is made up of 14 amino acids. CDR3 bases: TGTGCCAGCAGTTACTCCGGGACAACTTACGAGCAGTACTTC. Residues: CASSYSGTTYEQYF.

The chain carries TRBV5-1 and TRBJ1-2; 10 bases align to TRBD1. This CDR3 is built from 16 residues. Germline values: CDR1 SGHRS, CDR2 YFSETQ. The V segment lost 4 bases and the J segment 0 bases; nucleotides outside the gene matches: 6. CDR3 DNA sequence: TGCGCCAGCAGCATGACAGGGGGCTCGGCTAACTATGGCTACACCTTC. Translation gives CASSMTGGSANYGYTF.

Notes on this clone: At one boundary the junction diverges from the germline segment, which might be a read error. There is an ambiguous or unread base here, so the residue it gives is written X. CDR3 protein: CXSSLVRGADTQYF. The CDR3 DNA reads TGCRCCAGCAGCTTGGTTCGGGGCGCAGATACGCAGTATTTT. The chain recombines TRBV5-1 with TRBJ2-3; D assignment may be TRBD1 or TRBD2 (5 bases each). CDR1 SGHRS and CDR2 YFSETQ come from the germline V gene. The CDR3 contains 14 residues.

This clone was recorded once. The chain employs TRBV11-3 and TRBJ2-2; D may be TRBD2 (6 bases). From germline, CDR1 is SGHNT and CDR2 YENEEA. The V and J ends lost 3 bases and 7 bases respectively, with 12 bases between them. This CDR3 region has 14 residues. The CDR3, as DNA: TGTGCCAGCAGCTTGTGGGGGGTAGGCGGGGAGCTGTTTTTT. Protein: CASSLWGVGGELFF.

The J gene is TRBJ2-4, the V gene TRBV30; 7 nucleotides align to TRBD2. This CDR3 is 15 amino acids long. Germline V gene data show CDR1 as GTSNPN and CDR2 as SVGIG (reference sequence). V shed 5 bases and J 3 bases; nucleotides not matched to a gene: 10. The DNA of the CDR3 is TGTGCCTGGGCTGGACTAGAATTGGGCAAAAACATTCAGTACTTC. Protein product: CAWAGLELGKNIQYF.

The CDR3 DNA reads as TGTGCCAGCAGTAAACCAGCGGGAGGGTCCAATGAGCAGTTCTTC. Amino acids: CASSKPAGGSNEQFF. The V call is TRBV7-4, the J call TRBJ2-1; the match to TRBD2 covers 10 bases. The V gene's germline CDR1 is SGHVT and CDR2 SQSDAQ. J gave up 6 bases and V 6 bases, and 8 bases lay outside the gene matches. This CDR3 is 15 amino acids long.

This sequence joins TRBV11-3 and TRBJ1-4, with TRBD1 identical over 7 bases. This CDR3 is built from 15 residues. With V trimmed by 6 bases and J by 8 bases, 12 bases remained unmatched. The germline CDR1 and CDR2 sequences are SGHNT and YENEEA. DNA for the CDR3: TGTGCCAGCAGTCGTAGACAGGGATTTTCCGAAAAACTGTTTTTT. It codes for CASSRRQGFSEKLFF. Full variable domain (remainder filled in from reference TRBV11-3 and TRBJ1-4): EAGVVQSPRYKIIEKKQPVAFWCNPISGHNTLYWYLQNLGQGPELLIRYENEEAVDDSQLPKDRFSAERLKGVDSTLKIQPAELGDSAVYLCASSRRQGFSEKLFFGSGTQLSVL.

CDR3 nucleotide sequence: TGCGCCAGCAGCTGGGCACCGGACGGCGCTGAAAAACTGTTTTTT. Residues: CASSWAPDGAEKLFF. The rearrangement joins TRBV5-1 to TRBJ1-4; D gene unclear. Germline loops: CDR1 SGHRS, CDR2 YFSETQ. The V gene lost 3 bases and the J gene lost 7 bases, with 16 bases spanning the gap. The CDR3 extends over 15 amino acids.

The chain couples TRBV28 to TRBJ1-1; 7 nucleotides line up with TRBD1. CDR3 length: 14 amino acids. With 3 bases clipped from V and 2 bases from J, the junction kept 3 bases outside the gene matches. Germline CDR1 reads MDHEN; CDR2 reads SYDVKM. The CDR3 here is CASSLTGSNTEAFF. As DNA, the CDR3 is TGTGCCAGCAGTTTGACAGGGAGTAACACTGAAGCTTTCTTT.

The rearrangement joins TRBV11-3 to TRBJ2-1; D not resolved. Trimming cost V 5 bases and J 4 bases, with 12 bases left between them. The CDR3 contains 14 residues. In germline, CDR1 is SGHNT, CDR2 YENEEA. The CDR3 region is CASSPPSPYNEQFF. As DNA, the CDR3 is TGTGCCAGCAGCCCACCTTCTCCTTACAATGAGCAGTTCTTC. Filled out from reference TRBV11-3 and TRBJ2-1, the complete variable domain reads EAGVVQSPRYKIIEKKQPVAFWCNPISGHNTLYWYLQNLGQGPELLIRYENEEAVDDSQLPKDRFSAERLKGVDSTLKIQPAELGDSAVYLCASSPPSPYNEQFFGPGTRLTVL.

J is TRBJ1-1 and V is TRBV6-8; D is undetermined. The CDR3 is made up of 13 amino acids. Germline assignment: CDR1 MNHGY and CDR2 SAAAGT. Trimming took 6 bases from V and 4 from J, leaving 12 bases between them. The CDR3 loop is CASSDNRGTEAFF. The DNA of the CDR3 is TGTGCCAGCAGCGACAACCGGGGCACTGAAGCTTTCTTT.

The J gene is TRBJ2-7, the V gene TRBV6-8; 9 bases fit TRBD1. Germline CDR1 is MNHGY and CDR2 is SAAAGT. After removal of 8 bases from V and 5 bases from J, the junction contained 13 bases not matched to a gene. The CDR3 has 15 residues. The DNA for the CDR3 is TGTGCCAGCCGACCGACCGGGACAGGGAGGAACGAGCAGTACTTC. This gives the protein CASRPTGTGRNEQYF.

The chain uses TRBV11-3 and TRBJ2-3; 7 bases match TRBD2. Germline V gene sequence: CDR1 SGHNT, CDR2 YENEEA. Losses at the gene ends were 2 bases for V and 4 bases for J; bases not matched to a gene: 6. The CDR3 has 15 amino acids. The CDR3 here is CASSLWAGVADTQYF. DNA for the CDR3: TGTGCCAGCAGCTTATGGGCGGGAGTGGCAGATACGCAGTATTTT.

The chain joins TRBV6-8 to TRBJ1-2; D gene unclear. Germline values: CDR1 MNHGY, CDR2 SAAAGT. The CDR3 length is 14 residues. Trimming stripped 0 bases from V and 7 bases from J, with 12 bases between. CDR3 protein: CASSYSSKGFGYTF. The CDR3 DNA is TGTGCCAGCAGTTACTCGAGTAAAGGGTTTGGCTACACCTTC.

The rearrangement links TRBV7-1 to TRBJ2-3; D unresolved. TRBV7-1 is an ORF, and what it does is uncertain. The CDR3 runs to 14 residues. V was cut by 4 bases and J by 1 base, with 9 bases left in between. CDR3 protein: CASSLNWGTDTQYF. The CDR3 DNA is TGTGCCAGCAGCTTGAACTGGGGCACAGATACGCAGTATTTT.

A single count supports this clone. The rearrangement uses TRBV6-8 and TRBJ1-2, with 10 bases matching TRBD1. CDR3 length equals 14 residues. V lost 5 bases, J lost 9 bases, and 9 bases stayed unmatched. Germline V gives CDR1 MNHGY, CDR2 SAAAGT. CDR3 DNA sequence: TGTGCCAGCAGTGGGGGACAGGGGCTTTGGAGCTACACCTTC. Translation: CASSGGQGLWSYTF.

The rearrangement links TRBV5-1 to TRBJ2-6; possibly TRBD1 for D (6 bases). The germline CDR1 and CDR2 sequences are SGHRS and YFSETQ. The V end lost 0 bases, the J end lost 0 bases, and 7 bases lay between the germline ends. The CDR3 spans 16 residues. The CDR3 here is CASSLEQGSGANVLTF. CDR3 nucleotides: TGCGCCAGCAGCTTGGAACAGGGCTCTGGGGCCAACGTCCTGACTTTC.

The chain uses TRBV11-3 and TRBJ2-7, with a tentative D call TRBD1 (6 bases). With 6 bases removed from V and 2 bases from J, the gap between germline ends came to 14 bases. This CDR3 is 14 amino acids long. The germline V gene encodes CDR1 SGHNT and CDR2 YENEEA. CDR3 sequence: CASRPPRTAYEQYF. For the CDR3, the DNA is TGTGCCAGCAGACCTCCCAGGACAGCCTACGAGCAGTACTTC. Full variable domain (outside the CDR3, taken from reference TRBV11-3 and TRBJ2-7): EAGVVQSPRYKIIEKKQPVAFWCNPISGHNTLYWYLQNLGQGPELLIRYENEEAVDDSQLPKDRFSAERLKGVDSTLKIQPAELGDSAVYLCASRPPRTAYEQYFGPGTRLTVT.